This T cell receptor beta chain appears in the sequencing data of a study of cytomegalovirus exposure and HLA in healthy donors. The sample holds a few counts of this clone. Its antigen remains unknown. Study-wide results and limits: The study reported that TCR beta sequences accurately predicted HLA-A and HLA-B alleles in most subjects.

Researchers ran the PCR with 60 Vbeta and 13 Jbeta primers. Original methodology: A later analysis counted about 80 million unique TCR beta chains, some 11 million shared. Sequencing was performed with immunoSEQ multiplex PCR; in TCRdb, only in-frame clones are kept and a portion is missing. The V and J calls and clone size were taken over from that table, and D and trimming were inferred from the DNA. The table lists approximately 110,000 clones, roughly 74% of them singletons. The germline V gene has CDR1 MDHEN and CDR2 SYDVKM. This CDR3 comprises 13 residues. The V gene lost 2 bases and the J gene lost 5 bases, with 9 bases spanning the gap. All donors participated as healthy donors of bone marrow.

The clonotype originates from a man between 40 and 49 years old in good health and CMV-seronegative. V and J are TRBV28 and TRBJ2-5, with D perhaps matching TRBD2 (6 bases). The sequencing sample was made of PBMCs. CDR3 sequence (DNA): TGTGCCAGCAGTTTAGTCCGGGGGGAGACCCAGTACTTC. Protein sequence: CASSLVRGETQYF.